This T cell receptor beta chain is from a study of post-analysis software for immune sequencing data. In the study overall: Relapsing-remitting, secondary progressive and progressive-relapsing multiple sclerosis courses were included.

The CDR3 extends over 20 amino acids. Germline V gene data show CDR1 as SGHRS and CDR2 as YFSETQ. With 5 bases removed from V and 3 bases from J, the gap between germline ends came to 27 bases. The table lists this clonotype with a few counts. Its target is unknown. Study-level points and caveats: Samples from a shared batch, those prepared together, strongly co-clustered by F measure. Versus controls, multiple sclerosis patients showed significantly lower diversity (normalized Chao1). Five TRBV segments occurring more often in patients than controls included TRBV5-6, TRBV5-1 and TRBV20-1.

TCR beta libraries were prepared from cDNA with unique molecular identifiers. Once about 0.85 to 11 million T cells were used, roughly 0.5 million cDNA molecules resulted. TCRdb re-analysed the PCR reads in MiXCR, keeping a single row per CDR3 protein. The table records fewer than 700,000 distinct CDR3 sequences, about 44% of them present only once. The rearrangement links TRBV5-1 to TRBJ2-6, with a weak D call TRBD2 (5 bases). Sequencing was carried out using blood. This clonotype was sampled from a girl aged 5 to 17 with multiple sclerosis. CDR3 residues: CASSSIPRTALLSGANVLTF. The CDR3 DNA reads TGCGCCAGCAGTTCGATCCCTAGGACTGCACTGCTGAGTGGGGCCAACGTCCTGACTTTC.